One and the same sample provided the 23 T cell receptor beta chains below, sequenced in a study of blood T cell repertoires in COVID-19. The protocol was immunoSEQ multiplex PCR, while the TCRdb copy is restricted to in-frame clones and leaves out a portion. The sample records about 370,000 clones, 85% to 90% being singletons. Sample: PBMCs or T cells enriched from blood (not recorded which). The origin of the receptors is a woman aged 25-40 years who had recovered from COVID-19.

The chain has TRBV6-5 and TRBJ1-6; D remains unclear. Germline-derived CDR1 and CDR2 are MNHEY and SVGAGI. The CDR3 runs to 15 residues. V lost 6 bases and J lost 8, with 17 bases in between. The DNA for the CDR3 is TGTGCCAGCAGGACTGGAAGCAGAAATTATTCACCCCTCCACTTT. This translates into CASRTGSRNYSPLHF.

The chain joins TRBV18 to TRBJ2-3, with D possibly matching TRBD2 (7 bases). CDR3 length equals 15 residues. Per germline, CDR1 KGHSH and CDR2 LQKENI. Trimming shortened V by 3 bases and J by 4 bases, and 14 bases separated the two germline ends. The CDR3 nucleotides read TGTGCCAGCTCACCGGACGGGGGGCGGCCAGATACGCAGTATTTT. Its translation: CASSPDGGRPDTQYF.

The chain is built from TRBV28 and TRBJ2-7, with 14 bases matching TRBD2. V trimming: 6 bases; J trimming: 4 bases; junction bases outside the gene matches: 5. The CDR3 length is 15 residues. CDR1 MDHEN and CDR2 SYDVKM come from the germline V gene. This chain's CDR3 is CASSPGTSGSYEQYF. In DNA, the CDR3 is TGTGCCAGCAGCCCCGGGACTAGCGGGAGTTACGAGCAGTACTTC.

This clone was seen once. The CDR3 DNA sequence: TGTGCCAGCAGGACGGACAGCTCCTACGAGCAGTACTTC. Its translation: CASRTDSSYEQYF. The V call is TRBV12-3 or TRBV12-4, the J call TRBJ2-7, with a possible D match to TRBD1 (6 bases). Trimming took 6 bases from V and 0 from J, leaving 9 bases between them. CDR3 length: 13 residues.

The V call is TRBV12-5, the J call TRBJ2-3, with 8 bases identical to TRBD1. The CDR3 loop spans 15 amino acids. With V trimmed by 6 bases and J by 4 bases, 9 bases remained unmatched. Germline assignment: CDR1 LGHNT and CDR2 FRNRAP. The DNA of the CDR3 is TGTGCTAGTGGCAGGACAGGGTTTTACTCAGATACGCAGTATTTT. Encoded protein: CASGRTGFYSDTQYF.

The rearrangement links TRBV7-9 to TRBJ1-6; D is uncertain. Germline loops: CDR1 SEHNR, CDR2 FQNEAQ (reference sequence). The CDR3 loop spans 12 amino acids. Trimming took off 5 bases at V and 9 bases at J, with 8 bases between the two ends. CDR3 DNA sequence: TGTGCCAGCAGCCTCCCGAGTTCACCCCTCCACTTT. Translating gives CASSLPSSPLHF.

This chain joins TRBV6-5 and TRBJ1-1, with 7 positions matching TRBD1. The CDR3 is 14 amino acids. Germline V CDR1 and CDR2: MNHEY, SVGAGI. The V segment lost 6 bases and the J segment 1 base; nucleotides outside the gene matches: 5. The CDR3 DNA follows: TGTGCCAGCAGAGGACAGGCCCGGAACACTGAAGCTTTCTTT. It specifies CASRGQARNTEAFF.

This chain uses TRBV5-1 with TRBJ2-1; TRBD2 might be the D (5 bases). Trimming took 3 bases from V and 15 from J, leaving 25 bases between them. The germline V gene encodes CDR1 SGHRS and CDR2 YFSETQ. The CDR3 spans 15 residues. CDR3 protein: CASSWNLDGASYPFF. In DNA, the CDR3 is TGCGCCAGCAGCTGGAATCTAGATGGTGCTAGCTATCCGTTCTTC.

The count of this clone is one. The chain uses TRBV5-5 and TRBJ2-7; D not resolved. The CDR3 covers 14 residues. The V end lost 2 bases, the J end lost 2 bases, and 11 bases lay between the germline ends. Germline assignment: CDR1 SGHKS and CDR2 YYEKEE (reference sequence). Written as DNA, the CDR3 is TGTGCCAGCAGCTTAAGTCTGCGTGCCTACGAGCAGTACTTC. Translated: CASSLSLRAYEQYF.

The chain is built from TRBV9 and TRBJ2-2; D perhaps matches TRBD1 (6 bases). This CDR3 region has 16 residues. CDR1 is SGDLS, CDR2 YYNGEE, per germline. V was trimmed by 0 bases and J by 6 bases, leaving 15 bases between them. The CDR3 DNA is TGTGCCAGCAGCGTAGAGCAGGGGAATTTCCCCGGGGAGCTGTTTTTT. Residues: CASSVEQGNFPGELFF.

The count of this clone is one. The CDR3 nucleotides are TGCAGTGCTAGTGGAGGGGGGCAGCGGGAGAGGGAGCAGTACTTC. The encoded protein is CSASGGGQREREQYF. J is TRBJ2-7 and V is TRBV20-1; 8 bases match TRBD2. Germline CDR1 is DFQATT and CDR2 is SNEGSKA (reference sequence). This CDR3 region has 15 residues. V trimming: 3 bases; J trimming: 7 bases; junction bases outside the gene matches: 14.

V usage is TRBV28 and J usage is TRBJ1-5, with D perhaps matching TRBD1 (6 bases). V shed 9 bases and J shed 1 base, with 13 bases lying between them. The CDR3 totals 14 residues. CDR1 and CDR2 (germline): MDHEN, SYDVKM. CDR3 loop: CASLGGGSNQPQHF. Written as DNA, the CDR3 is TGTGCCAGTTTAGGGGGGGGAAGCAATCAGCCCCAGCATTTT.

This chain joins TRBV11-2 and TRBJ2-7, with 8 bases fitting TRBD1. CDR1 is SGHAT, CDR2 FQNNGV, per germline. V lost 0 bases, J lost 4 bases, and 20 bases stayed unmatched. The CDR3 is made up of 20 amino acids. The CDR3 DNA is TGTGCCAGCAGCTTAGAAAGAGTCCCAACCCGGGACAGGCAGGGTTACGAGCAGTACTTC. It encodes CASSLERVPTRDRQGYEQYF.

The genes are TRBV18 and TRBJ2-5; no reliable D call. CDR1 is KGHSH, CDR2 LQKENI, per germline. CDR3 length equals 11 residues. V dropped 5 bases and J dropped 3 bases, with 4 bases sitting between them. This CDR3 reads CASSIKETQYF. In nucleotides, the CDR3 is TGTGCCAGCTCAATCAAAGAGACCCAGTACTTC.

This clone was seen a single time. The V call is TRBV6-1, the J call TRBJ1-2; possible D gene TRBD1, 5 bases. Germline V gene lookup returns CDR1 MNHNS and CDR2 SASEGT. Trimming took off 0 bases at V and 6 bases at J, with 14 bases between the two ends. This CDR3 is built from 15 residues. The CDR3 bases are TGTGCCAGCAGTGAAGCGCGGGGACGGATGAATGGCTACACCTTC. This gives the protein CASSEARGRMNGYTF.

The chain couples TRBV18 to TRBJ1-6, with TRBD1 matching 7 bases. CDR3 length: 16 residues. Germline assignment: CDR1 KGHSH and CDR2 LQKENI. The V gene end was trimmed by 6 bases and the J gene end by 5 bases; junction bases not matched to a gene: 10. CDR3 nucleotide sequence: TGTGCCAGCTCTGCCCGTCGGACAGGAGATAATTCACCCCTCCACTTT. The encoded protein is CASSARRTGDNSPLHF.

This clone was counted only a few times. The rearrangement joins TRBV28 to TRBJ1-2; 8 bases fit TRBD1. The CDR3 extends over 17 amino acids. The junction had 11 bases not matched to a gene; V was cut back by 4 bases and J by 1 base. Per germline, CDR1 MDHEN and CDR2 SYDVKM. CDR3 sequence reads: CASSSGGPPINNYGYTF. The CDR3 DNA sequence: TGTGCCAGCAGTTCAGGGGGCCCACCGATCAATAACTATGGCTACACCTTC.

This sequence joins TRBV3-1 (or the pseudogene TRBV3-2) and TRBJ2-5; perhaps TRBD2 as D (5 bases). Germline V gives CDR1 LGHDT, CDR2 YNNKEL (reference sequence). This CDR3 spans 15 amino acids. V shed 5 bases and J shed 5 bases, with 18 bases lying between them. CDR3 in amino acids: CASSKPTTTEETQYF. In DNA, the CDR3 is TGTGCCAGCAGCAAACCGACTACTACCGAGGAGACCCAGTACTTC.

The chain carries TRBV16 and TRBJ2-3; 7 bases align to TRBD1. With 7 bases clipped from V and 6 bases from J, the junction kept 16 bases outside the gene matches. Germline V CDR1 and CDR2: KGHSY, FQNENV. CDR3 length equals 16 residues. This CDR3 reads CASNPSTDRRRDTQYF. In DNA form, the CDR3 reads TGTGCCAGCAACCCGAGCACGGACAGGCGAAGGGATACGCAGTATTTT.

This clone is a singleton in its sample. This sequence joins TRBV16 and TRBJ2-2, with D possibly matching TRBD1 (6 bases). The CDR3 spans 17 residues. The V end lost 0 bases, the J end lost 1 base, and 12 bases lay between the germline ends. The V gene's germline CDR1 is KGHSY and CDR2 FQNENV. The CDR3 DNA reads as TGTGCCAGCAGCCAATCGGGCGCAGGGGTGAACACCGGGGAGCTGTTTTTT. This translates into CASSQSGAGVNTGELFF.

The chain links TRBV5-1 to TRBJ2-7; TRBD1 matches 9 bases. J was trimmed by 5 bases and V by 3 bases; bases with no gene match: 6. Germline assignment: CDR1 SGHRS and CDR2 YFSETQ. This CDR3 has 14 residues. CDR3 sequence reads: CASSSGQGRDEQYF. The CDR3 coding sequence is TGCGCCAGCAGCTCCGGACAGGGGAGGGACGAGCAGTACTTC.

This chain connects TRBV21-1 to TRBJ1-2; whether TRBD1, the table's D call, matches the DNA was not checked. TRBV21-1 is a pseudogene segment. The CDR3 consists of 14 residues. CDR3 protein: CASSKDRGYSGYTF. The DNA for the CDR3 is TGTGCCAGCAGCAAGGACAGGGGGTATAGTGGCTACACCTTC.

V gene TRBV19 combines with J gene TRBJ1-1, with D possibly matching TRBD1 (5 bases). The germline gives CDR1 LNHDA, CDR2 SQIVND (reference sequence). With 5 bases removed from V and 5 bases from J, the gap between germline ends came to 18 bases. CDR3 size: 15 residues. DNA of the CDR3: TGTGCCAGTAGTCCAAAGGGAGGGTGGGGGACTGAAGCTTTCTTT. Its protein product is CASSPKGGWGTEAFF.